These 9 T cell receptor beta chains were sequenced from one sample in a study of cytomegalovirus exposure and HLA in healthy donors. The PCR used 60 Vbeta and 13 Jbeta primers. TCRdb's table, derived via immunoSEQ multiplex PCR, lists solely in-frame clones and lacks some. The sample carries 200,000 to 250,000 clones, 60% to 80% recorded once. Source material: PBMCs. These receptors all come from a woman in her 30s in good health and CMV-seronegative.

This clone appeared a few times. The chain links TRBV5-1 to TRBJ1-2, with D possibly being TRBD1 (5 bases). The CDR3 loop spans 13 amino acids. V was trimmed by 7 bases and J by 6 bases, leaving 16 bases between them. Germline V lookup: CDR1 SGHRS, CDR2 YFSETQ. CDR3 region: CASGHWRGNGYTF. In DNA form, the CDR3 reads TGCGCCAGCGGCCATTGGCGGGGCAATGGCTACACCTTC.

J is TRBJ1-3 and V is TRBV27; no clear D. This CDR3 contains 15 residues. CDR1 and CDR2 (germline): MNHEY, SMNVEV (reference sequence). The V end was cut by 2 bases, the J end by 3 bases, with 11 bases between. The CDR3 DNA sequence: TGTGCCAGCAGTTTAACCGGGGTTGGTGGAAACACCATATATTTT. It encodes CASSLTGVGGNTIYF.

Worth noting for this clone: This sample also contains other DNA sequences that code for the same CDR3. The chain links TRBV5-6 to TRBJ2-7; D is unresolved. V lost 0 bases, J lost 0 bases, and 7 bases lay in between. The germline gives CDR1 SGHDT, CDR2 YYEEEE. This CDR3 comprises 14 residues. CDR3 sequence: CASSLGGSSYEQYF. CDR3 coding DNA: TGTGCCAGCAGCTTGGGCGGTAGCTCCTACGAGCAGTACTTC.

The gene calls are TRBV15 and TRBJ1-2; D remains ambiguous. This CDR3 has 15 residues. From germline, CDR1 is LNHNV and CDR2 YYDKDF (reference sequence). The ends were cut back, 0 bases at V and 5 bases at J, with 13 bases in the middle. As DNA, the CDR3 is TGTGCCACCAGCAGAGATAGGATCCCGGGGTATGGCTACACCTTC. Translating gives CATSRDRIPGYGYTF. The complete variable domain, with remaining parts taken from reference TRBV15 and TRBJ1-2, reads DAMVIQNPRYQVTQFGKPVTLSCSQTLNHNVMYWYQQKSSQAPKLLFHYYDKDFNNEADTPDNFQSRRPNTSFCFLDIRSPGLGDTAMYLCATSRDRIPGYGYTFGSGTRLTVV.

The rearrangement links TRBV5-6 to TRBJ2-4; D remains ambiguous. The germline V gene has CDR1 SGHDT and CDR2 YYEEEE. The CDR3 has 12 residues. V lost 2 bases, J lost 6 bases, and 6 bases lay in between. The CDR3 spells CASSFGGNIQYF. CDR3 DNA: TGTGCCAGCAGCTTCGGTGGAAACATTCAGTACTTC.

The chain uses TRBV9 and TRBJ1-2; unclear D gene. Germline V lookup: CDR1 SGDLS, CDR2 YYNGEE. Trimming left V 0 bases short and J 5 bases short, with 8 bases between. The CDR3 runs 13 residues. CDR3 loop: CASSVAQTYGYTF. The CDR3 DNA sequence: TGTGCCAGCAGCGTAGCACAGACATATGGCTACACCTTC.

The V call is TRBV19, the J call TRBJ1-1; 7 bases fit TRBD1. CDR1 LNHDA and CDR2 SQIVND come from the germline V gene (reference sequence). The CDR3 is 14 residues long. With V trimmed by 8 bases and J by 2 bases, 8 bases remained unmatched. Written as DNA, the CDR3 is TGTGCCAGTCGTACAGGGGACACAAACACTGAAGCTTTCTTT. It is translated as CASRTGDTNTEAFF.

This sequence joins TRBV6-1 and TRBJ1-5; D unresolved. Germline-derived CDR1 and CDR2 are MNHNS and SASEGT. Deletions cut 6 bases from V and 1 base from J, with 13 bases between. The CDR3 is 15 amino acids. The DNA of the CDR3 is TGTGCCAGCAGGGGCCGGGGTCCCAGCAATCAGCCCCAGCATTTT. Protein sequence: CASRGRGPSNQPQHF.

CDR3 protein: CASSYDRESHGYTF. The CDR3 DNA is TGTGCCAGCAGCTATGACAGGGAGAGTCATGGCTACACCTTC. The V gene is TRBV11-2, the J gene TRBJ1-2, with 7 bases aligning to TRBD1. CDR1 is SGHAT, CDR2 FQNNGV, per germline. The V segment lost 4 bases and the J segment 6 bases; nucleotides outside the gene matches: 8. This CDR3 comprises 14 residues.